These 25 T cell receptor beta chains came from one sample sequenced in a study of somatic mutations in cytotoxic T cells in rheumatoid arthritis listed by TCRdb under 2017. Library construction relied on the immunoSEQ multiplex PCR assay. Held by TCRdb, this immuneACCESS table contains in-frame sequences only and omits some clones. Under half of the omission traces to an unresolved V gene where checked; the cause of the rest is unknown. The sample yields over 15,000 clones; 70% to 80% were counted once. Jointly, the top ten make up around 4.8% of the sample. Input material: CD8+ T cells sorted from blood. These receptors all stem from an adult with rheumatoid arthritis.

The rearrangement joins TRBV5-6 to TRBJ2-6; D not resolved. CDR1 and CDR2 (germline): SGHDT, YYEEEE. The CDR3 length is 13 residues. Trimming shortened V by 2 bases and J by 3 bases, and 3 bases separated the two germline ends. CDR3 nucleotide sequence: TGTGCCAGCAGCTTATATGGGGCCAACGTCCTGACTTTC. Translation gives CASSLYGANVLTF.

As to this clone: Other DNA variants within this sample encode the same CDR3. V gene TRBV5-1 combines with J gene TRBJ2-7, with D maybe TRBD2 (6 bases). CDR1 SGHRS and CDR2 YFSETQ come from the germline V gene. The CDR3 spans 12 residues. Trimming took 0 bases from V and 7 from J, leaving 8 bases between them. The CDR3 sequence is CASSLAGGEQYF. The CDR3 bases are TGCGCCAGCAGCTTGGCCGGGGGAGAGCAGTACTTC.

V is TRBV4-1 and J is TRBJ2-1; D call uncertain. V lost 1 base and J lost 8, with 6 bases in between. In germline, CDR1 is MGHRA, CDR2 YSYEKL. CDR3 length: 12 amino acids. CDR3 DNA sequence: TGCGCCAGCAGCCAAGCTGGATATGAGCAGTTCTTC. It is translated as CASSQAGYEQFF.

The chain links TRBV19 to TRBJ1-2, with TRBD1 as a possible D gene (5 bases). Germline values: CDR1 LNHDA, CDR2 SQIVND (reference sequence). V lost 1 base and J 3 bases, leaving 9 bases between the germline ends. There are 14 residues in the CDR3. The CDR3 loop is CASSIGDSYYGYTF. CDR3 DNA: TGTGCCAGTAGTATAGGCGACAGCTACTATGGCTACACCTTC.

The chain is built from TRBV19 and TRBJ2-2; D call uncertain. Germline CDR1 is LNHDA and CDR2 is SQIVND (reference sequence). Trimming removed 8 bases at V and 7 bases at J, with 5 bases between. This CDR3 comprises 10 residues. The CDR3 loop reads CASYFGELFF. CDR3 coding DNA: TGTGCCAGTTACTTCGGGGAGCTGTTTTTT.

The chain couples TRBV19 to TRBJ2-7; D not resolved. V was clipped by 2 bases and J by 2 bases, with 7 bases between them. The CDR3 totals 13 residues. CDR1 is LNHDA and CDR2 is SQIVND in the germline V gene (reference sequence). This CDR3 is CASSINRAYEQYF. CDR3 coding DNA: TGTGCCAGTAGTATAAACAGAGCCTACGAGCAGTACTTC.

This chain connects TRBV6-5 to TRBJ2-1; 9 bases line up with TRBD2. V was pared by 1 base and J by 8 bases, with 9 bases of the junction left unmatched. The CDR3 length is 16 residues. CDR1 is MNHEY and CDR2 is SVGAGI in the germline V gene. CDR3 sequence (DNA): TGTGCCAGCAGTTACTTTCTAGCGGGGAGTCAAGATGAGCAGTTCTTC. Protein: CASSYFLAGSQDEQFF.

This clone came up a few times. The chain is built from TRBV7-9 and TRBJ1-2; D ambiguous. V shed 1 base and J shed 2 bases, with 11 bases lying between them. The CDR3 runs 15 residues. Germline values: CDR1 SEHNR, CDR2 FQNEAQ (reference sequence). CDR3 sequence: CASSLGFGQNYGYTF. Here the CDR3 DNA reads TGTGCCAGCAGCTTAGGGTTCGGGCAGAACTATGGCTACACCTTC.

This rearrangement joins TRBV30 to TRBJ2-1; 11 bases align to TRBD2. The trim removed 5 bases at V and 9 bases at J, leaving 9 bases unmatched. The germline gives CDR1 GTSNPN, CDR2 SVGIG (reference sequence). The CDR3 loop spans 14 amino acids. The CDR3 reads CAWVGSGGASEQFF. The DNA for the CDR3 is TGTGCCTGGGTGGGTAGCGGGGGGGCGAGTGAGCAGTTCTTC.

J is TRBJ2-3 and V is TRBV27; D is ambiguous. The germline V gene encodes CDR1 MNHEY and CDR2 SMNVEV (reference sequence). This CDR3 comprises 13 residues. CDR3 in DNA: TGTGCAGCGTCACCAGGCTCACCAGATACGCAGTATTTT. Translation: CAASPGSPDTQYF.

The chain couples TRBV10-3 to TRBJ2-5; D not resolved. The CDR3 is 14 amino acids. The germline V gene encodes CDR1 ENHRY and CDR2 SYGVKD. V was cut by 0 bases and J by 4 bases, with 9 bases left in between. The CDR3 nucleotides read TGTGCCATCAGTGAGTCAGGGCGTTTAGAGACCCAGTACTTC. Encoded protein: CAISESGRLETQYF.

The DNA of the CDR3 is TGTGCCATCCAGATTGGCGGGGGCCCCTACAATGAGCAGTTCTTC. Translation gives CAIQIGGGPYNEQFF. The chain recombines TRBV10-3 with TRBJ2-1; D may be TRBD2 (7 bases). The CDR3 loop spans 15 amino acids. Looked up from germline, CDR1 is ENHRY and CDR2 is SYGVKD. Trimming pared 8 bases from V and 2 bases from J, leaving 16 bases between.

This clone was seen only a few times. The V and J genes are TRBV11-2 and TRBJ2-1, with 7 bases fitting TRBD2. V lost 2 bases and J lost 5; bases outside the gene matches: 6. The CDR3 extends over 15 amino acids. CDR1 and CDR2 from the germline V gene are SGHAT and FQNNGV. Written as DNA, the CDR3 is TGTGCCAGCAGCTTATGGTGGGGGGGACACAATGAGCAGTTCTTC. It translates to CASSLWWGGHNEQFF. The variable domain in full, completed from reference TRBV11-2 and TRBJ2-1, reads EAGVAQSPRYKIIEKRQSVAFWCNPISGHATLYWYQQILGQGPKLLIQFQNNGVVDDSQLPKDRFSAERLKGVDSTLKIQPAKLEDSAVYLCASSLWWGGHNEQFFGPGTRLTVL.

The V call is TRBV19, the J call TRBJ2-1, with 10 bases lining up with TRBD2. Looked up from germline, CDR1 is LNHDA and CDR2 is SQIVND (reference sequence). This CDR3 has 15 amino acids. J was trimmed by 4 bases and V by 3 bases; bases with no gene match: 3. The CDR3 reads CASSILAGEYNEQFF. DNA of the CDR3: TGTGCCAGTAGTATCCTAGCGGGGGAGTACAATGAGCAGTTCTTC.

This rearrangement joins TRBV11-2 to TRBJ1-6; no reliable D call. The germline gives CDR1 SGHAT, CDR2 FQNNGV. The CDR3 runs 16 residues. Trimming removed 1 base from V and 0 bases from J, with 7 bases in between. CDR3 loop: CASSLAQSSYNSPLHF. CDR3 nucleotide sequence: TGTGCCAGCAGCTTAGCCCAGAGCTCCTATAATTCACCCCTCCACTTT.

This clone was counted only a few times. CDR3 DNA: TGTGCCAGCAGCCAGGGGGGAAGCACTGAAGCTTTCTTT. As protein: CASSQGGSTEAFF. The V call is TRBV5-5, the J call TRBJ1-1; TRBD1 matches 7 bases. Germline CDR1 is SGHKS and CDR2 is YYEKEE (reference sequence). Unmatched junction bases numbered 4, after V lost 4 bases and J lost 4 bases. The CDR3 contains 13 residues.

V gene TRBV2 combines with J gene TRBJ1-2, with TRBD1 as a possible D gene (5 bases). Trimming took off 2 bases at V and 8 bases at J, with 12 bases between the two ends. The CDR3 sequence is 13 residues long. Germline loops: CDR1 SNHLY, CDR2 FYNNEI. The CDR3 coding sequence is TGTGCCAGCAGTGAATGGGGGAGGTTGGGCTACACCTTC. Encoded protein: CASSEWGRLGYTF.

The chain couples TRBV5-1 to TRBJ2-6; 8 nucleotides line up with TRBD1. Germline V gene data show CDR1 as SGHRS and CDR2 as YFSETQ. The CDR3 length is 18 residues. Losses at the gene ends were 6 bases for V and 0 bases for J; bases not matched to a gene: 11. Here the CDR3 DNA reads TGCGCCAGCAACCCCGTGGACAGGGAGAACTCTGGGGCCAACGTCCTGACTTTC. Amino acid sequence: CASNPVDRENSGANVLTF.

V is TRBV9 and J is TRBJ1-6; no clear D gene. The CDR3 spans 13 residues. Germline CDR1 is SGDLS and CDR2 is YYNGEE. The germline V and J ends were trimmed by 0 bases and 7 bases, with 5 bases remaining between them. The CDR3 coding sequence is TGTGCCAGCAGCGTAGTTATGAATTCACCCCTCCACTTT. Translation: CASSVVMNSPLHF.

This clone showed up just once. The chain recombines TRBV7-7 with TRBJ2-2, with a weak D call TRBD1 (5 bases). The CDR3 sequence is 14 residues long. Trimming took off 2 bases at V and 4 bases at J, with 8 bases between the two ends. The germline gives CDR1 SSHAT, CDR2 FNYEAQ (reference sequence). Written as DNA, the CDR3 is TGTGCCAGCAGCTTAACGGACACCACCGGGGAGCTGTTTTTT. This encodes CASSLTDTTGELFF.

This clone was seen only a few times. V is TRBV29-1 and J is TRBJ1-1, with D possibly TRBD1 on 5 matching bases. From germline, CDR1 is SQVTM and CDR2 ANQGSEA. This CDR3 is 10 amino acids long. Trimming took 6 bases from V and 3 from J, leaving 5 bases between them. The CDR3 nucleotides are TGCAGCGTGGGGCACACTGAAGCTTTCTTT. Its translation: CSVGHTEAFF. Drawing the rest from reference TRBV29-1 and TRBJ1-1, the complete variable domain is SAVISQKPSRDICQRGTSLTIQCQVDSQVTMMFWYRQQPGQSLTLIATANQGSEATYESGFVIDKFPISRPNLTFSTLTVSNMSPEDSSIYLCSVGHTEAFFGQGTRLTVV.

This clone has a single count. This chain links TRBV5-8 with TRBJ2-7; 7 bases match TRBD2. The CDR3 covers 13 residues. The ends lost 6 bases at V and 3 bases at J; junction bases unmatched: 6. Per the germline V gene, CDR1 is SGHTS and CDR2 is YDEGEE. The CDR3 nucleotides are TGTGCCAGCATCCCGGGACTACACTACGAGCAGTACTTC. Protein sequence: CASIPGLHYEQYF.

The CDR3 DNA is TGTGCCTGGAGTGTAGATGGGGCAGGCTCTGAAGCTTTCTTT. This translates into CAWSVDGAGSEAFF. The rearrangement uses TRBV30 and TRBJ1-1, with D possibly matching TRBD1 (5 bases). Germline CDR1 reads GTSNPN; CDR2 reads SVGIG (reference sequence). This CDR3 is built from 14 residues. Trimming removed 0 bases from V and 6 bases from J, with 14 bases in between.

The chain employs TRBV7-9 and TRBJ2-1; D gene unclear. Germline loops: CDR1 SEHNR, CDR2 FQNEAQ (reference sequence). The CDR3 is 16 residues long. Trimming shortened V by 4 bases and J by 3 bases, and 16 bases separated the two germline ends. CDR3 sequence: CASSSTKSYGYNEQFF. The CDR3 DNA is TGTGCCAGCAGCTCTACCAAATCTTACGGCTACAATGAGCAGTTCTTC.

This chain uses TRBV9 with TRBJ1-1; maybe TRBD1 (6 bases). The V gene's germline CDR1 is SGDLS and CDR2 YYNGEE. CDR3 length equals 17 residues. Trimming took 5 bases from V and 0 from J, leaving 20 bases between them. The CDR3 loop reads CASSDLGRGALNTEAFF. The CDR3 DNA sequence: TGTGCCAGCAGTGACCTGGGAAGGGGGGCGTTGAACACTGAAGCTTTCTTT.